The source of this T cell receptor (beta chain) is a study of OX40 agonist ivuxolimab in advanced cancers. The overall study: Earlier treatment with anti-PD-1, anti-PD-L1 or anti-CTLA-4 was permitted, and over 35% had received some. Whole-study results and caveats: In the 0.1 to 3.0 mg/kg range, CD4+ and CD8+ blood T cells had expanded clonally by week 6.

Trimming left V 0 bases short and J 9 bases short, with 13 bases between. CDR3 length equals 15 residues. Germline-derived CDR1 and CDR2 are SGHNT and YYREEE (reference sequence). Clones were read by immunoSEQ multiplex PCR, and TCRdb kept only the in-frame ones, dropping some. The sample contains some 74,000 clones, about 85% of which appear only once. Comment on this clone: The antigen is undetermined.

The source is an adult with an advanced solid tumor such as melanoma, head and neck, liver or kidney cancer. Sequences were derived from CD4+ or CD8+ T cells sorted from blood, sampled in a trial of the OX40 agonist ivuxolimab. The chain joins TRBV5-4 to TRBJ1-6; D is uncertain. The DNA of the CDR3 is TGTGCCAGCAGCTTGGGAGCACCGGGAAGTTCACCCCTCCACTTT. Translated, it gives CASSLGAPGSSPLHF.